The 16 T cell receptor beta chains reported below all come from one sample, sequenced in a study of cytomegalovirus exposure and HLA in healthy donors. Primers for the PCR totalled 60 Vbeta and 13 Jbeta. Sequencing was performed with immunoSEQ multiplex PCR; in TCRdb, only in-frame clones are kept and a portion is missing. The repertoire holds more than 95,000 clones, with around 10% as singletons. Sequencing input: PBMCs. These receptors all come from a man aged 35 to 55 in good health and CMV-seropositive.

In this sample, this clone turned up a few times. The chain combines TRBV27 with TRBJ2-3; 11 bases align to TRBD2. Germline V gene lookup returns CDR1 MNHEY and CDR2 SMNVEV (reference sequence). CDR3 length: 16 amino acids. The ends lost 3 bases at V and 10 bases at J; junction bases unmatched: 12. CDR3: CASSFQTSGTKDPQYF. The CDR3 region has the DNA TGTGCCAGCAGTTTTCAGACTAGCGGGACAAAGGATCCGCAGTATTTT.

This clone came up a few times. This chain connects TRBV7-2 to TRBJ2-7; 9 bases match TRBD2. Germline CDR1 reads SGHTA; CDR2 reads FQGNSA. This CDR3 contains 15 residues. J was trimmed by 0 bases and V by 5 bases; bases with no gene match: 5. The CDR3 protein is CASSLRLAVSYEQYF. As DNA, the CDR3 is TGTGCCAGCAGCCTTAGACTAGCGGTCTCCTACGAGCAGTACTTC.

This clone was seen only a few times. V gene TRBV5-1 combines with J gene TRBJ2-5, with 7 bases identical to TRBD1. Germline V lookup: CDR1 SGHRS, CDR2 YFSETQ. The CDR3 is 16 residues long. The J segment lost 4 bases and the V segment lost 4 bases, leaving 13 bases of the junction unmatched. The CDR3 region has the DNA TGCGCCAGCAGCCCAGGGCAAGGGGGCAGGGGAGAGACCCAGTACTTC. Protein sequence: CASSPGQGGRGETQYF.

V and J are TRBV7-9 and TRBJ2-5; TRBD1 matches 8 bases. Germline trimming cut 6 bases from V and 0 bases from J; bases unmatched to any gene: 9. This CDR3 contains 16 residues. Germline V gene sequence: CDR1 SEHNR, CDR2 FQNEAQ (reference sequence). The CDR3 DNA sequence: TGTGCCAGCAGTCTCGCGGGACAGGTGTACCAAGAGACCCAGTACTTC. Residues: CASSLAGQVYQETQYF.

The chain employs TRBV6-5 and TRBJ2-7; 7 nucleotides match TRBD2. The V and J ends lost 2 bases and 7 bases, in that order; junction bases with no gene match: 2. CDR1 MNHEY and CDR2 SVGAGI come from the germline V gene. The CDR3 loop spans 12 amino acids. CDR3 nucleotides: TGTGCCAGCAGTTACCCAGCGGGAGAGCAGTACTTC. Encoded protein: CASSYPAGEQYF.

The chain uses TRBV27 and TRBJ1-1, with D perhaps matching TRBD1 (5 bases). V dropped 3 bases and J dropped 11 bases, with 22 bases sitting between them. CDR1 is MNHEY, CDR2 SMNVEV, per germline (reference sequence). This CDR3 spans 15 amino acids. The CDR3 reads CASSLRGPGASEAFF. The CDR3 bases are TGTGCCAGCAGTTTGAGGGGACCGGGAGCCAGTGAGGCTTTCTTT.

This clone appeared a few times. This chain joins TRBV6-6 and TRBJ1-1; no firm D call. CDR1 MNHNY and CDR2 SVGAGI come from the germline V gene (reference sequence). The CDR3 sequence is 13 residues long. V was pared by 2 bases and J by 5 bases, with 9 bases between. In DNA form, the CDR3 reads TGTGCCAGCAGTTACGAGGGTCGGACTGAAGCTTTCTTT. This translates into CASSYEGRTEAFF.

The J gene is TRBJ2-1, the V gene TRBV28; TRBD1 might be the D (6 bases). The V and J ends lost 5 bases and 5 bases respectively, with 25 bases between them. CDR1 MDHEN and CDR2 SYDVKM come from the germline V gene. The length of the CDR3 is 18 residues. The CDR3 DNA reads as TGTGCCAGCAGTCGACCCAAAACAGGGCTCTCTACGAACAATGAGCAGTTCTTC. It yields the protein CASSRPKTGLSTNNEQFF.

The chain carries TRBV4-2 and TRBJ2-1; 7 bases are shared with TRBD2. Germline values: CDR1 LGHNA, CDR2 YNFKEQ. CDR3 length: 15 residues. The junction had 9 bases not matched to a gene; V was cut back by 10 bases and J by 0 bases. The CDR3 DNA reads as TGTGCCACAACAACTAGCGCAAGCTCCTACAATGAGCAGTTCTTC. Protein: CATTTSASSYNEQFF.

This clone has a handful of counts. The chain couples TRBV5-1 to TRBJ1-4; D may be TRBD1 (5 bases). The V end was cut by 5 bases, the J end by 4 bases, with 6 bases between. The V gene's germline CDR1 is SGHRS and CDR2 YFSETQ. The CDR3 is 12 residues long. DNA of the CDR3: TGCGCCAGCAGGACAGATAATGAAAAACTGTTTTTT. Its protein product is CASRTDNEKLFF. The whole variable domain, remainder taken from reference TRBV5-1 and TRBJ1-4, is KAGVTQTPRYLIKTRGQQVTLSCSPISGHRSVSWYQQTPGQGLQFLFEYFSETQRNKGNFPGRFSGRQFSNSRSEMNVSTLELGDSALYLCASRTDNEKLFFGSGTQLSVL.

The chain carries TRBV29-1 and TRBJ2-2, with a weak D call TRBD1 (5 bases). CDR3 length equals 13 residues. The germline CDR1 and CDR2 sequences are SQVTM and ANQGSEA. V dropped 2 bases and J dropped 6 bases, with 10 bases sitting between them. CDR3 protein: CSVERQSAGELFF. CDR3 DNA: TGCAGCGTTGAACGACAGTCGGCCGGGGAGCTGTTTTTT.

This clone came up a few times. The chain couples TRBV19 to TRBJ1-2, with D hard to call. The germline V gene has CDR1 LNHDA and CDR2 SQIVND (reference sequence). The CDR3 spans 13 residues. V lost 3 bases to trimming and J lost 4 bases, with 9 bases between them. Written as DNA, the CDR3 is TGTGCCAGTAGTATTTCACCGAGCTATGGCTACACCTTC. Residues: CASSISPSYGYTF.

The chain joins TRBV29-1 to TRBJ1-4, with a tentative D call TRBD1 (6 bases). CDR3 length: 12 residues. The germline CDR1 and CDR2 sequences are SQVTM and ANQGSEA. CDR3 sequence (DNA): TGCAGTACCCGACAGGCTAATGAAAAACTGTTTTTT. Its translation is CSTRQANEKLFF.

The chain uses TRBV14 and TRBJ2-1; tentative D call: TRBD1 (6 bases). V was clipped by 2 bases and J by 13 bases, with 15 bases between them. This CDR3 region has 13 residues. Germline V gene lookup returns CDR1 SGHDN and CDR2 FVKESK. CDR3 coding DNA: TGTGCCAGCAGCCAACGCCTTAGACAGGAACAGTTCTTC. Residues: CASSQRLRQEQFF.

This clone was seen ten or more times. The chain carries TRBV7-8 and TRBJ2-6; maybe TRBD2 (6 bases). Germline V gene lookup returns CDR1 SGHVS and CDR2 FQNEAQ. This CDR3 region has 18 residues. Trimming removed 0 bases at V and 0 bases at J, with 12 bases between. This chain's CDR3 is CASSLAGLDLSGANVLTF. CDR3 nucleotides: TGTGCCAGCAGCTTAGCGGGACTCGACCTCTCTGGGGCCAACGTCCTGACTTTC.

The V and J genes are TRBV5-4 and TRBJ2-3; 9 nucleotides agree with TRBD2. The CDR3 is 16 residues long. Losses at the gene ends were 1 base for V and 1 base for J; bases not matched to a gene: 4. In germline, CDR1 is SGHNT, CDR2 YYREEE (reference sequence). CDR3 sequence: CASSLKAGGRTDTQYF. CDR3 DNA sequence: TGTGCCAGCAGCTTGAAAGCGGGAGGTCGCACAGATACGCAGTATTTT.